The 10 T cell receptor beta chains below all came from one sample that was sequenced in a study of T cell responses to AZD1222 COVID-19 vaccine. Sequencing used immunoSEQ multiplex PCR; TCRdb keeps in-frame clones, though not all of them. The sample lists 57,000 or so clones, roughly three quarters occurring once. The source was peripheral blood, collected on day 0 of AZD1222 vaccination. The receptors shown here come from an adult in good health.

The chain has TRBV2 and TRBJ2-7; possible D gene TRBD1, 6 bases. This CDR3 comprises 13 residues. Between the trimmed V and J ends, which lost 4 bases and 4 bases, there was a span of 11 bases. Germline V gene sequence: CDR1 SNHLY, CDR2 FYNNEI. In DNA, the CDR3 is TGTGCCAGCAGTGGTCCAGGGGAATACGAGCAGTACTTC. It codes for CASSGPGEYEQYF.

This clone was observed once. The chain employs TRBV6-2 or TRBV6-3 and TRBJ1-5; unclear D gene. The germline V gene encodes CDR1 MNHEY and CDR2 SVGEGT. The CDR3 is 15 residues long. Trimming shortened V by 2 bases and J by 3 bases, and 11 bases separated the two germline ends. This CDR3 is CASSYQSGSNQPQHF. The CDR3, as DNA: TGTGCCAGCAGTTACCAGTCGGGCTCCAATCAGCCCCAGCATTTT.

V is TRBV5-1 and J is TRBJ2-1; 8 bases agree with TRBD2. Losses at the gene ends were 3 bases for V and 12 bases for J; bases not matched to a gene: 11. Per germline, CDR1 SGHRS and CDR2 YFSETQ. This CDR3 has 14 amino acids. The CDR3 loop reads CASSSNPPSGRQFF. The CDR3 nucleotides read TGCGCCAGCAGCTCAAATCCACCTAGCGGGCGGCAGTTCTTC.

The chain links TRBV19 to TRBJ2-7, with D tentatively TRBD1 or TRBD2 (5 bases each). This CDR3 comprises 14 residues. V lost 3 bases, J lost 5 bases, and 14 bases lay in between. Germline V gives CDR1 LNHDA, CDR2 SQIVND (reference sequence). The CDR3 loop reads CASSIGLRGDEQYF. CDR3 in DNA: TGTGCCAGTAGTATTGGACTGAGAGGGGACGAGCAGTACTTC.

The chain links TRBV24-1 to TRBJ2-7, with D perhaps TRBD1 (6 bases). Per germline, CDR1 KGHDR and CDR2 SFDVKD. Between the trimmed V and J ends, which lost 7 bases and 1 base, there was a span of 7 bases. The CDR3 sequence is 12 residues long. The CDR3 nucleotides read TGTGCCACCAGGGACAGTTCCTACGAGCAGTACTTC. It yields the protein CATRDSSYEQYF.

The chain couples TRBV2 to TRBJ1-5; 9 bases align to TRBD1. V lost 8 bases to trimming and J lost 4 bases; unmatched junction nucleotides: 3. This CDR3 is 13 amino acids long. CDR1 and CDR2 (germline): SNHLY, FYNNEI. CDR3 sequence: CASYGQGNQPQHF. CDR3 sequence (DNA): TGTGCCAGCTACGGACAGGGGAATCAGCCCCAGCATTTT.

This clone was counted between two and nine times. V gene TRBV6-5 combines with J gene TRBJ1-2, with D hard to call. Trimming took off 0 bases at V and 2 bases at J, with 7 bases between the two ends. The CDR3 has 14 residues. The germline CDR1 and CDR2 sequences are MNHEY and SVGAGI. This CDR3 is CASSYSEDNYGYTF. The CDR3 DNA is TGTGCCAGCAGTTACTCTGAAGACAACTATGGCTACACCTTC.

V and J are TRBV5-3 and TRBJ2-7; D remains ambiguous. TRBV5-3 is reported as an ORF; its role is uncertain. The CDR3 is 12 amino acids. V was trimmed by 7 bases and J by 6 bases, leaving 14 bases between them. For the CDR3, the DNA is TGTGCCAGATGGCCGATGGTTCGCGAGCAGTACTTC. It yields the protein CARWPMVREQYF.

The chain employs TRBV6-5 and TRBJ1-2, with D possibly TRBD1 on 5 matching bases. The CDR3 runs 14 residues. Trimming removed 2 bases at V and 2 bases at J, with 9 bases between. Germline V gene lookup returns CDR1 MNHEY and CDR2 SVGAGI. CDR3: CASSYGHPNYGYTF. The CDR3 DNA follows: TGTGCCAGCAGTTACGGACATCCAAACTATGGCTACACCTTC.

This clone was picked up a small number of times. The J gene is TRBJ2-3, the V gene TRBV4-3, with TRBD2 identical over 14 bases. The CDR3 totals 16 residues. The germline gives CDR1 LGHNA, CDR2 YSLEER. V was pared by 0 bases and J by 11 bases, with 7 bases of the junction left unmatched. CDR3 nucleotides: TGCGCCAGCAGCCAAGATAGAGGGACTAGCGGGGGATTGCAGTATTTT. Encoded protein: CASSQDRGTSGGLQYF.